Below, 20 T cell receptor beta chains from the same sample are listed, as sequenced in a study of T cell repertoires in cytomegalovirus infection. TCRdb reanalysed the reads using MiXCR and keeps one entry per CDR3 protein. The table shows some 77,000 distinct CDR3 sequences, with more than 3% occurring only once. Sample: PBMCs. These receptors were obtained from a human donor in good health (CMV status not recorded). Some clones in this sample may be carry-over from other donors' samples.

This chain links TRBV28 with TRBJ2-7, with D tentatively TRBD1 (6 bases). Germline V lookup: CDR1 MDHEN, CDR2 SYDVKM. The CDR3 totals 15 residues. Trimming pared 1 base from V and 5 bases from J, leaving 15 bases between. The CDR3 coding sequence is TGTGCCAGCAGTTTATTCGGCCAGGGGCTCCACGAGCAGTACTTC. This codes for CASSLFGQGLHEQYF.

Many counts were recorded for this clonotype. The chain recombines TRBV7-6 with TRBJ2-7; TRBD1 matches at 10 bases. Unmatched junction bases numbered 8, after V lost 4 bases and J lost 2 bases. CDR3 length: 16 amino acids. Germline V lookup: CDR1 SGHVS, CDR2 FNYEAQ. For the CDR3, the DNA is TGTGCCAGCAGCTCAGGGGGGACAGGGGACACCTACGAGCAGTACTTC. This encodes CASSSGGTGDTYEQYF.

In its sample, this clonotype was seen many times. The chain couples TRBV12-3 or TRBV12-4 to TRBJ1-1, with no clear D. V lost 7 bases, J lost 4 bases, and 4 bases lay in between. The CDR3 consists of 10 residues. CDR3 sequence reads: CASKTTEAFF. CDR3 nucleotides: TGTGCCAGCAAAACCACTGAAGCTTTCTTT.

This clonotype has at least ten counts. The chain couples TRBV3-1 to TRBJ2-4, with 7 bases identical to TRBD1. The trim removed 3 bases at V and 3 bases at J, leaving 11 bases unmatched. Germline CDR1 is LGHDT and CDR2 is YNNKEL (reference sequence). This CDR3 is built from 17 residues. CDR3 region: CASSQSVFRDSKNIQYF. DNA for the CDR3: TGTGCCAGCAGCCAGAGCGTTTTTCGGGACAGCAAAAACATTCAGTACTTC.

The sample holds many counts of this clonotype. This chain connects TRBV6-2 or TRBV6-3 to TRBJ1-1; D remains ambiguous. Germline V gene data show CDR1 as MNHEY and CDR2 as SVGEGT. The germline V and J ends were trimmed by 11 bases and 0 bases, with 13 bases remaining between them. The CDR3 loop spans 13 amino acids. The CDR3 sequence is CARLSKMNTEAFF. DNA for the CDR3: TGTGCCCGCCTGAGCAAAATGAACACTGAAGCTTTCTTT.

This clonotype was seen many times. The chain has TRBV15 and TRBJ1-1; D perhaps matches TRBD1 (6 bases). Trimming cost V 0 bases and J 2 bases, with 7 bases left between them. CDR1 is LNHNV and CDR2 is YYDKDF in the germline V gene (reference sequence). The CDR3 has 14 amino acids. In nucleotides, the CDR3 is TGTGCCACCAGCAGAGACAGGGGTAACACTGAAGCTTTCTTT. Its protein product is CATSRDRGNTEAFF.

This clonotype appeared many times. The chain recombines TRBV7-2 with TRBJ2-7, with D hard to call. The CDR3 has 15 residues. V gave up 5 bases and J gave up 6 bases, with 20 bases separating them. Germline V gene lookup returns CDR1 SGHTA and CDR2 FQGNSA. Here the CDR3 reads CASSPPGLGPSEQYF. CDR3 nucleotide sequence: TGTGCCAGCAGCCCCCCCGGGCTAGGTCCCTCCGAGCAGTACTTC.

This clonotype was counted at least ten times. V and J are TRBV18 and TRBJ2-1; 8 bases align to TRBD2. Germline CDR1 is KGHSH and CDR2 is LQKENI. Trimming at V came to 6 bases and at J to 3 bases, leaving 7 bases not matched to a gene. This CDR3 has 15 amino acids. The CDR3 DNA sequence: TGTGCCAGCTCCCTCAGCGGGGGCCGCTACAATGAGCAGTTCTTC. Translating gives CASSLSGGRYNEQFF.

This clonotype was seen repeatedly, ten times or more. In nucleotides, the CDR3 is TGTGCCAGCAGTTATTGGCAGGGGAACACTGAAGCTTTCTTT. Its translation is CASSYWQGNTEAFF. The chain employs TRBV12-3 or TRBV12-4 and TRBJ1-1, with D possibly matching TRBD1 (5 bases). CDR3 length: 14 residues. The V and J ends lost 4 bases and 1 base respectively, with 10 bases between them.

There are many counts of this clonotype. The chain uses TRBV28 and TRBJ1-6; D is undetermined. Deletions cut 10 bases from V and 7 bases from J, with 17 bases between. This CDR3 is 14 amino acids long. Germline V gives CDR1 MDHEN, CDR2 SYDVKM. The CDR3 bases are TGTGCCACCCAACCGACGTTTCAAAATTCACCCCTCCACTTT. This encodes CATQPTFQNSPLHF.

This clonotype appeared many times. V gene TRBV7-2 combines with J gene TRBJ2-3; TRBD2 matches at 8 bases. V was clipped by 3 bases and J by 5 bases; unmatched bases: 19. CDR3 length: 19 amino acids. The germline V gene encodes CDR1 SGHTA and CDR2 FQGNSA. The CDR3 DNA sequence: TGTGCCAGCAGCTTGGGGTTGGCGGCTAGCGGGCCCCAGGGAGATACGCAGTATTTT. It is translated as CASSLGLAASGPQGDTQYF. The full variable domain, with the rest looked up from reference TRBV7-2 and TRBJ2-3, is GAGVSQSPSNKVTEKGKDVELRCDPISGHTALYWYRQSLGQGLEFLIYFQGNSAPDKSGLPSDRFSAERTGGSVSTLTIQRTQQEDSAVYLCASSLGLAASGPQGDTQYFGPGTRLTVL.

The chain's CDR3 is CASSSWQYGYTF. CDR3 nucleotide sequence: TGTGCCAGTAGTAGTTGGCAGTACGGCTACACCTTC. The chain combines TRBV19 with TRBJ1-2; no clear D. CDR3 size: 12 residues. In germline, CDR1 is LNHDA, CDR2 SQIVND (reference sequence). V was trimmed by 4 bases and J by 8 bases, leaving 11 bases between them.

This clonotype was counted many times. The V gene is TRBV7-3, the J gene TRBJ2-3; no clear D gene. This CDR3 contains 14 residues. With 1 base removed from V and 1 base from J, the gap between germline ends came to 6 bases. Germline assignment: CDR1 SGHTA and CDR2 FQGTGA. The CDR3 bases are TGTGCCAGCAGCTTAAGGACCCGCACAGATACGCAGTATTTT. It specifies CASSLRTRTDTQYF.

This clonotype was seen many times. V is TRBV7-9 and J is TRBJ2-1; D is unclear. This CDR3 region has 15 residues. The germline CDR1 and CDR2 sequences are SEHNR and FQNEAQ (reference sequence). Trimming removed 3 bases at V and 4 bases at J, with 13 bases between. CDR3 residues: CASSFGQQPYNEQFF. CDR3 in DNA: TGTGCCAGCAGCTTTGGGCAGCAACCTTACAATGAGCAGTTCTTC.

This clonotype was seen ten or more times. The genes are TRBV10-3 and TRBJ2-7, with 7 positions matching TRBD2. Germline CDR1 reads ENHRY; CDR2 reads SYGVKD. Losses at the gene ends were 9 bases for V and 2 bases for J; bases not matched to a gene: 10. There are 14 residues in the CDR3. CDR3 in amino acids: CAISGTNGPYEQYF. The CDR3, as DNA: TGTGCCATATCCGGGACTAACGGTCCCTACGAGCAGTACTTC.

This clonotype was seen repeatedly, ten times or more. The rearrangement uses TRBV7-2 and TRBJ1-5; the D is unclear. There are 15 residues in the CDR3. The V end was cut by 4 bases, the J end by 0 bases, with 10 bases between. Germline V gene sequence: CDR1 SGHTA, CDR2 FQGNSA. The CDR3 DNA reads TGTGCCAGCAGCTCAACCGGGAATAGCAATCAGCCCCAGCATTTT. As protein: CASSSTGNSNQPQHF.

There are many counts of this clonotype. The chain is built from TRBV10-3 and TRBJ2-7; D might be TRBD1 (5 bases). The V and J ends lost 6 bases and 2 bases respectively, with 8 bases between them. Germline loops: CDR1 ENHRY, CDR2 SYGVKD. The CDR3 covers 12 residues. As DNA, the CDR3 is TGTGCCATCAGGGACATAACCTACGAGCAGTACTTC. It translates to CAIRDITYEQYF.

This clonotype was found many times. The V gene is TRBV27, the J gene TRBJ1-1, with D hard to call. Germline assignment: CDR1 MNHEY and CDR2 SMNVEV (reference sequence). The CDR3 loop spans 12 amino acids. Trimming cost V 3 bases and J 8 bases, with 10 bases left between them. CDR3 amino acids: CASSFHGREAFF. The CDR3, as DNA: TGTGCCAGCAGTTTTCATGGCAGGGAAGCTTTCTTT.

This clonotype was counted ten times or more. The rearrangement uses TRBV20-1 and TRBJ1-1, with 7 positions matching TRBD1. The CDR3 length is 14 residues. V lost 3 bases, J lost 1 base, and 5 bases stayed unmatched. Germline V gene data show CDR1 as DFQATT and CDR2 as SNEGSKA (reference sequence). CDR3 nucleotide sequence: TGCAGTGCTAGTTGGACAGGCAAGAACACTGAAGCTTTCTTT. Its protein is CSASWTGKNTEAFF.

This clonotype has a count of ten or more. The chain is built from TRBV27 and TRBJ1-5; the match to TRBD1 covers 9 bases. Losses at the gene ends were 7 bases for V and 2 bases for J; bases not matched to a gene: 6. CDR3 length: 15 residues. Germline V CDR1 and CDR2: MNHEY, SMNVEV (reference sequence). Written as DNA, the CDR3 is TGTGCCAGCAAAAGACAGGGGGGAGGCAATCAGCCCCAGCATTTT. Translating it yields CASKRQGGGNQPQHF.